A selection of T cell receptor beta chains follows, all from one sample in a study of cytomegalovirus exposure and HLA in healthy donors. Assay used: immunoSEQ multiplex PCR; TCRdb lists only in-frame clones, some missing. The sample includes about 110,000 clones, about four fifths of them seen just once. The sequenced sample was PBMCs. These receptors came from a man aged 25-40 years in good health and CMV-seropositive. The CDR3 runs from the conserved cysteine through the conserved F or W. D genes are given only for firm matches. Where a row states a size, it is once, few, many or the class of an expanded clone; other rows omit it.

d_call j_call clone_size v_call cdr3_nt cdr3_aa
NA TRBJ2-4 once TRBV19 TGTGCCAGTAGCCCGACTCTACTGGAAAACATTCAGTACTTC CASSPTLLENIQYF
NA TRBJ2-7 once TRBV9 TGTGCCAGCTCCAGACAGGCCTTGAGCTCCTACGAGCAGTACTTC CASSRQALSSYEQYF
TRBD1 TRBJ1-4 NA TRBV5-1 TGCGCCAGCAGCGCGGGGACAGGCGAAAAACTGTTTTTT CASSAGTGEKLFF
TRBD1 TRBJ1-5 once TRBV6-1 TGTGCCAGCAGTGAAGAGGGACAGGGATCGTATGGCAATCAGCCCCAGCATTTT CASSEEGQGSYGNQPQHF
TRBD1 TRBJ1-4 NA TRBV5-1 TGCGCCAGCAGCTTGACAGGGGGCGCCACTAATGAAAAACTGTTTTTT CASSLTGGATNEKLFF
NA TRBJ2-2 NA TRBV7-9 TGTGCCCTCTCTCTGGCAGGGAGGTCCGGGGAGCTGTTTTTT CALSLAGRSGELFF
NA TRBJ1-5 NA TRBV28 TGTGCCAGCAGTTTACTCAGGGGCAATCAGCCCCAGCATTTT CASSLLRGNQPQHF
NA TRBJ1-5 NA TRBV6-1 TGTGCCAGCAGTGATTCAGGGCTGCAGCCCCAGCATTTT CASSDSGLQPQHF
TRBD1 TRBJ1-2 NA TRBV7-8 TGTGCCAGCAGCACCCAGGGGGTAGCTAACTATGGCTACACCTTC CASSTQGVANYGYTF
NA TRBJ2-2 NA TRBV7-9 TGTGCCAGCAGCCGCCAGGGGAGTGGTCCGAACACCGGGGAGCTGTTTTTT CASSRQGSGPNTGELFF
TRBD1 TRBJ2-5 NA TRBV5-1 TGCGCCAGCAGCGGACAGGGTCAGGAGACCCAGTACTTC CASSGQGQETQYF
TRBD2 TRBJ2-5 NA TRBV7-9 TGTGCCAGCAGCAGGACTAGCGGGAGCCTGACCCAGTACTTC CASSRTSGSLTQYF
TRBD1 TRBJ1-2 NA TRBV6-4 TGTGCCAGCAGTGCGGACAGGGTAGCCTATGGCTACACCTTC CASSADRVAYGYTF
TRBD1 TRBJ2-2 NA TRBV4-1 TGCGCCAGCAGCCAAGATCCGAGACAGGGGTTAACCGGGGAGCTGTTTTTT CASSQDPRQGLTGELFF
TRBD2 TRBJ2-3 NA TRBV7-9 TGTGCCAGCAGCCCGAGTCTAGCGGGAGGGCCGACAGATACGCAGTATTTT CASSPSLAGGPTDTQYF
TRBD2 TRBJ2-5 NA TRBV7-2 TGTGCCAGCAGCCGTCGCGGGGGGAGCGAGACCCAGTACTTC CASSRRGGSETQYF
TRBD1 TRBJ2-3 NA TRBV19 TGTGCCAGTCAGGACAGAAGGGGGCTGGGTTCGAGAGATACGCAGTATTTT CASQDRRGLGSRDTQYF
TRBD2 TRBJ2-5 NA TRBV5-4 TGTGCCAGCAGCTTGAATGGGGTCGGGGGGGAGACCCAGTACTTC CASSLNGVGGETQYF
TRBD2 TRBJ2-1 NA TRBV10-3 TGTGCCATCAGGACACGGGAGGGACGGGAGCAGTTCTTC CAIRTREGREQFF
NA TRBJ1-1 NA TRBV10-1 TGCGCCAGCAGTGATGGGAGGGGTGGTCACACTGAAGCTTTCTTT CASSDGRGGHTEAFF
NA TRBJ1-2 NA TRBV27 TGTGCCAGCAGCCTTGTACGGGGAGAGCGTGGCTACACCTTC CASSLVRGERGYTF
NA TRBJ2-2 NA TRBV19 TGTGCCAGTAGTGGGGGAGGGGGAAACACCGGGGAGCTGTTTTTT CASSGGGGNTGELFF
TRBD1 TRBJ1-2 few TRBV5-6 TGTGCCAGCAGTCAACAGGGGGACTATGGCTACACCTTC CASSQQGDYGYTF
NA TRBJ1-2 few TRBV6-1 TGTGCCAGCACCGAGGGGGGGCGAGGCGGCTACACCTTC CASTEGGRGGYTF
NA TRBJ1-2 NA TRBV28 TGTGCCAGCAGTAATCGACAGCGGGAGGGAGACGGCTACACCTTC CASSNRQREGDGYTF
NA TRBJ1-5 NA TRBV6-4 TGTGCCAGCTTGGGGAACAGGGCCAATCAGCCCCAGCATTTT CASLGNRANQPQHF
TRBD1 TRBJ1-4 NA TRBV19 TGTGCCAGTAGTTCGCGGACAGGAGGTAATGAAAAACTGTTTTTT CASSSRTGGNEKLFF
NA TRBJ2-7 NA TRBV5-4 TGTGCCAGCAGCCGCGATATAGGAGGTTTCAGTGCGCCGCAGTACTTC CASSRDIGGFSAPQYF
NA TRBJ2-1 NA TRBV7-9 TGTGCCAGCAGCTTAATAGGGCGACAGAGTTACAATGAGCAGTTCTTC CASSLIGRQSYNEQFF
NA TRBJ1-6 NA TRBV28 TGTGCCAGCAGTCCCTACGCGGATTCACCCCTCCACTTT CASSPYADSPLHF
TRBD2 TRBJ2-1 few TRBV6-5 TGTGCCAGCAGAGAAGCCAGCGGGGAGCGGCAGTTCTTC CASREASGERQFF
NA TRBJ1-1 NA TRBV9 TGTGCCAGCAGCCCCCGTCCTTTCTTT CASSPRPFF
NA TRBJ1-2 NA TRBV9 TGTGCCAGCAGCTCGGGACTGGCGAACTATGGCTACACCTTC CASSSGLANYGYTF
NA TRBJ1-1 NA TRBV6-5 TGTGCCAGCAGAGGTACAGGATTAGGGCAGGCTTTCTTT CASRGTGLGQAFF
NA TRBJ1-2 NA TRBV29-1 TGCAGCGCGCGGGGAGCGAACTATGGCTACACCTTC CSARGANYGYTF
NA TRBJ2-1 once TRBV2 TGTGCCAGCAGTGAAGAGGACTCAAAACTCTACAATGAGCAGTTCTTC CASSEEDSKLYNEQFF
NA TRBJ1-5 few TRBV28 TGTGCCAGCAGTTTTTATGGCATGGGCAATCAGCCCCAGCATTTT CASSFYGMGNQPQHF
TRBD1 TRBJ1-2 few TRBV5-6 TGTGCCAGCAGCTCGAGTACGGGACAGGGGGATGGCTACACCTTC CASSSSTGQGDGYTF
NA TRBJ1-2 NA TRBV2 TGTGCCACTTCCCGGGACACTCTGTATGGCTACACCTTC CATSRDTLYGYTF
TRBD1 TRBJ1-2 NA TRBV10-3 TGTGCCATCAGGGCCAGGGGGAGCGGCTACACCTTC CAIRARGSGYTF
NA TRBJ2-7 NA TRBV11-1 TGTGCCAGCAGCTTTATCAGAGATAACTACGAGCAGTACTTC CASSFIRDNYEQYF
NA TRBJ1-2 few TRBV5-4 TGTGCCAGCAGCTGGTGGGCAGGGAGGGATGGCTACACCTTC CASSWWAGRDGYTF
NA TRBJ2-4 NA TRBV2 TGTGCCAGCAATGCGAAAAACATTCAGTACTTC CASNAKNIQYF
TRBD2 TRBJ2-1 NA TRBV28 TGTGCCAGCAGTGCCTCTAGCGGGGGGCCGTACAATGAGCAGTTCTTC CASSASSGGPYNEQFF
TRBD1 TRBJ2-7 NA TRBV6-5 TGTGCCAGCGGACAGGGGGTTGAGCAGTACTTC CASGQGVEQYF
NA TRBJ1-2 NA TRBV29-1 TGCAGCGTTGTTGAGGTTAGGGGCTACACCTTC CSVVEVRGYTF
NA TRBJ1-4 NA TRBV28 TGTGCCATTTCGCGGTATGAAAAACTGTTTTTT CAISRYEKLFF
TRBD1 TRBJ2-1 once TRBV5-1 TGCGCCAGCAGCGCTGTTGTCGAACAGGGGTATGGGCAGTTCTTC CASSAVVEQGYGQFF